Following are 19 T cell receptor beta chains from one sample sequenced in a study of T-cell reconstitution after alpha-beta-depleted transplantation in children. Study outcomes and limitations: The main origin of T-cell counts and diversity one year after transplant was newly produced T cells.

Their recognized antigens are unknown. Unique molecular identifiers were used to barcode this TCRbeta library. TCRdb fed the PCR reads into MiXCR, producing one record per CDR3 protein. The sample has about 300,000 distinct CDR3 sequences, around 7.1% seen once. The sample here was peripheral blood, taken 360 days after TCRalphabeta/CD19-depleted stem cell transplant. These receptors originate from a female patient aged 2 to 10 who had a stem cell transplant for Fanconi anemia, so the T cells may come from the graft donor.

The sample holds a few counts of this clonotype. The rearrangement links TRBV7-9 to TRBJ2-7; tentative D call: TRBD2 (5 bases). The CDR3 consists of 13 residues. Germline CDR1 SEHNR, CDR2 FQNEAQ (reference sequence). Trimming took 5 bases from V and 4 from J, leaving 12 bases between them. In DNA, the CDR3 is TGTGCCAGCAGCCCACTGGGGAGTTACGAGCAGTACGTC. It specifies CASSPLGSYEQYV.

The chain uses TRBV3-1 and TRBJ2-2; 9 nucleotides agree with TRBD2. The trim removed 2 bases at V and 7 bases at J, leaving 17 bases unmatched. Germline V CDR1 and CDR2: LGHDT, YNNKEL (reference sequence). The CDR3 spans 19 residues. The CDR3 bases are TGTGCCAGCAGCCAATGGATTAGGGCCGTAGCGGGAGTCCTCGGGGAGCTGTTTTTT. It yields the protein CASSQWIRAVAGVLGELFF.

The chain employs TRBV7-2 and TRBJ1-6, with a tentative D call TRBD1 (5 bases). The CDR3 loop spans 11 amino acids. Germline CDR1 is SGHTA and CDR2 is FQGNSA. Trimming took 7 bases from V and 13 from J, leaving 11 bases between them. The CDR3 loop reads CASTTGGPLHF. CDR3 in DNA: TGTGCCAGCACTACAGGAGGGCCCCTCCACTTT.

The chain has TRBV11-2 and TRBJ2-3; no firm D call. Germline CDR1 reads SGHAT; CDR2 reads FQNNGV. Trimming stripped 5 bases from V and 4 bases from J, with 22 bases between. The CDR3 runs 17 residues. CDR3 in amino acids: CASSPRHLLGISDTQYF. The DNA for the CDR3 is TGTGCCAGCAGCCCCCGCCACCTCTTAGGGATATCAGATACGCAGTATTTT.

This clonotype was counted many times. The V and J genes are TRBV7-8 and TRBJ2-1; 7 bases agree with TRBD2. Germline loops: CDR1 SGHVS, CDR2 FQNEAQ. V gave up 2 bases and J gave up 3 bases; unmatched junction bases: 4. This CDR3 is built from 15 residues. The CDR3 DNA reads as TGTGCCAGCAGCTTACTAGCGGTGAACTACAATGAGCAGTTCTTC. Translating it yields CASSLLAVNYNEQFF.

V gene TRBV5-6 combines with J gene TRBJ2-3, with TRBD1 as a possible D gene (5 bases). The CDR3 contains 13 residues. V lost 1 base and J 5 bases, leaving 8 bases between the germline ends. The germline V gene encodes CDR1 SGHDT and CDR2 YYEEEE. For the CDR3, the DNA is TGTGCCAGCAGCTTGAAACAGGAAGATACGCAGTATTTT. Amino acids: CASSLKQEDTQYF.

This clonotype was detected many times. The V call is TRBV20-1, the J call TRBJ2-1; 8 positions match TRBD2. Germline CDR1 DFQATT, CDR2 SNEGSKA (reference sequence). J lost 4 bases, V lost 3 bases, and 2 bases had no gene match. The CDR3 is 13 residues long. DNA for the CDR3: TGCAGTGCTAGGCGGGGGGAATACAATGAGCAGTTCTTC. It codes for CSARRGEYNEQFF.

There are many counts of this clonotype. CDR3 in DNA: TGTGCCAGCACCCTTGAACAGGGTCAAGTGAACACTGAAGCTTTCTTT. Encoded protein: CASTLEQGQVNTEAFF. The chain has TRBV7-2 and TRBJ1-1, with D tentatively TRBD1 (6 bases). V gave up 7 bases and J gave up 0 bases, with 18 bases separating them. From germline, CDR1 is SGHTA and CDR2 FQGNSA. The CDR3 contains 16 residues.

This clonotype was counted many times. The chain links TRBV11-1 to TRBJ2-3; 7 bases are shared with TRBD1. Trimming took 0 bases from V and 6 from J; bases not matched to a gene: 15. Germline V gene lookup returns CDR1 SGHAT and CDR2 FQDESV (reference sequence). The CDR3 totals 18 residues. The CDR3 is CASSLARTGRVRSDTQYF. Here the CDR3 DNA reads TGTGCCAGCAGCTTAGCGCGGACAGGTCGAGTGCGATCTGATACGCAGTATTTT.

This clonotype was seen ten or more times. The rearrangement uses TRBV6-1 and TRBJ1-1, with D uncertain. CDR3 length equals 17 residues. V lost 4 bases to trimming and J lost 2 bases, with 20 bases between them. Germline values: CDR1 MNHNS, CDR2 SASEGT. The CDR3 protein is CASSVGSQTPLNTEAFF. CDR3 nucleotides: TGTGCCAGCAGTGTCGGGAGCCAAACTCCCCTAAACACTGAAGCTTTCTTT.

The chain has TRBV7-3 and TRBJ2-3; TRBD2 matches 9 bases. Germline CDR1 is SGHTA and CDR2 is FQGTGA. The CDR3 sequence is 16 residues long. The V and J ends lost 5 bases and 5 bases, in that order; junction bases with no gene match: 11. CDR3 amino acids: CASSAYSGSQLDTQYF. The CDR3 DNA follows: TGTGCCAGCAGCGCCTATAGCGGGAGCCAGTTAGATACGCAGTATTTT.

This clonotype was found a few times. The rearrangement joins TRBV20-1 to TRBJ2-1, with 7 bases fitting TRBD2. Germline loops: CDR1 DFQATT, CDR2 SNEGSKA (reference sequence). With 0 bases clipped from V and 4 bases from J, the junction kept 6 bases outside the gene matches. The CDR3 covers 15 residues. The CDR3 region has the DNA TGCAGTGCTAGAGATTTGTCGGGGGGTTACAATGAGCAGTTCTTC. Protein: CSARDLSGGYNEQFF.

The chain employs TRBV18 and TRBJ1-1, with D maybe TRBD1 (5 bases). Between the trimmed V and J ends, which lost 3 bases and 10 bases, there was a span of 15 bases. The CDR3 spans 13 residues. Per germline, CDR1 KGHSH and CDR2 LQKENI. The CDR3 DNA reads as TGTGCCAGCTCACCCAACCCAGGGCTAGGAGCTTTCTTT. It codes for CASSPNPGLGAFF.

This clonotype was picked up many times. The rearrangement links TRBV20-1 to TRBJ2-7, with 9 bases identical to TRBD1. Germline CDR1 is DFQATT and CDR2 is SNEGSKA (reference sequence). The CDR3 runs 13 residues. V shed 4 bases, J shed 1 base, and the junction held 2 bases outside the gene matches. The CDR3 sequence: CSATGTGSYEQYF. The CDR3 DNA is TGCAGTGCTACCGGGACAGGGTCCTACGAGCAGTACTTC.

V usage is TRBV5-1 and J usage is TRBJ1-1; D uncertain. Trimming took 0 bases from V and 4 from J, leaving 10 bases between them. The CDR3 is made up of 14 amino acids. Germline V gene data show CDR1 as SGHRS and CDR2 as YFSETQ. CDR3 region: CASSLDFRGTEAFF. The CDR3 nucleotides are TGCGCCAGCAGCTTGGATTTCCGGGGCACTGAAGCTTTCTTT.

The table lists this clonotype with many counts. This chain links TRBV7-9 with TRBJ1-1; no reliable D call. Germline V gene lookup returns CDR1 SEHNR and CDR2 FQNEAQ (reference sequence). V lost 5 bases to trimming and J lost 2 bases, with 12 bases between them. CDR3 length equals 14 residues. Here the CDR3 DNA reads TGTGCCAGCAGCCCTAGTTTTCTAAACACTGAAGCTTTCTTT. It codes for CASSPSFLNTEAFF.

This clonotype was counted between two and nine times. The chain recombines TRBV5-4 with TRBJ1-4; no clear D. This CDR3 region has 18 residues. With 0 bases removed from V and 5 bases from J, the gap between germline ends came to 20 bases. The germline gives CDR1 SGHNT, CDR2 YYREEE (reference sequence). For the CDR3, the DNA is TGTGCCAGCAGCTTGGTATCCGATTGGAGAGCTACGAATGAAAAACTGTTTTTT. Its translation is CASSLVSDWRATNEKLFF. Full variable domain (outside the CDR3, taken from reference TRBV5-4 and TRBJ1-4): ETGVTQSPTHLIKTRGQQVTLRCSSQSGHNTVSWYQQALGQGPQFIFQYYREEENGRGNFPPRFSGLQFPNYSSELNVNALELDDSALYLCASSLVSDWRATNEKLFFGSGTQLSVL.

This clonotype was detected many times. The V gene is TRBV6-2 or TRBV6-3, the J gene TRBJ2-1, with 10 bases identical to TRBD2. Germline CDR1 MNHEY, CDR2 SVGEGT. The ends lost 0 bases at V and 3 bases at J; junction bases unmatched: 5. CDR3 length equals 17 residues. The CDR3 sequence is CASSYSPAGGVYNEQFF. In DNA form, the CDR3 reads TGTGCCAGCAGTTACTCGCCAGCGGGAGGGGTCTACAATGAGCAGTTCTTC.

The rearrangement joins TRBV28 to TRBJ1-1; TRBD1 is a possible D gene (5 bases). Germline V lookup: CDR1 MDHEN, CDR2 SYDVKM. V shed 3 bases and J shed 1 base, with 9 bases lying between them. The CDR3 has 14 residues. The CDR3 sequence: CASSFEDKNTEAFF. Here the CDR3 DNA reads TGTGCCAGCAGTTTTGAGGACAAGAACACTGAAGCTTTCTTT.